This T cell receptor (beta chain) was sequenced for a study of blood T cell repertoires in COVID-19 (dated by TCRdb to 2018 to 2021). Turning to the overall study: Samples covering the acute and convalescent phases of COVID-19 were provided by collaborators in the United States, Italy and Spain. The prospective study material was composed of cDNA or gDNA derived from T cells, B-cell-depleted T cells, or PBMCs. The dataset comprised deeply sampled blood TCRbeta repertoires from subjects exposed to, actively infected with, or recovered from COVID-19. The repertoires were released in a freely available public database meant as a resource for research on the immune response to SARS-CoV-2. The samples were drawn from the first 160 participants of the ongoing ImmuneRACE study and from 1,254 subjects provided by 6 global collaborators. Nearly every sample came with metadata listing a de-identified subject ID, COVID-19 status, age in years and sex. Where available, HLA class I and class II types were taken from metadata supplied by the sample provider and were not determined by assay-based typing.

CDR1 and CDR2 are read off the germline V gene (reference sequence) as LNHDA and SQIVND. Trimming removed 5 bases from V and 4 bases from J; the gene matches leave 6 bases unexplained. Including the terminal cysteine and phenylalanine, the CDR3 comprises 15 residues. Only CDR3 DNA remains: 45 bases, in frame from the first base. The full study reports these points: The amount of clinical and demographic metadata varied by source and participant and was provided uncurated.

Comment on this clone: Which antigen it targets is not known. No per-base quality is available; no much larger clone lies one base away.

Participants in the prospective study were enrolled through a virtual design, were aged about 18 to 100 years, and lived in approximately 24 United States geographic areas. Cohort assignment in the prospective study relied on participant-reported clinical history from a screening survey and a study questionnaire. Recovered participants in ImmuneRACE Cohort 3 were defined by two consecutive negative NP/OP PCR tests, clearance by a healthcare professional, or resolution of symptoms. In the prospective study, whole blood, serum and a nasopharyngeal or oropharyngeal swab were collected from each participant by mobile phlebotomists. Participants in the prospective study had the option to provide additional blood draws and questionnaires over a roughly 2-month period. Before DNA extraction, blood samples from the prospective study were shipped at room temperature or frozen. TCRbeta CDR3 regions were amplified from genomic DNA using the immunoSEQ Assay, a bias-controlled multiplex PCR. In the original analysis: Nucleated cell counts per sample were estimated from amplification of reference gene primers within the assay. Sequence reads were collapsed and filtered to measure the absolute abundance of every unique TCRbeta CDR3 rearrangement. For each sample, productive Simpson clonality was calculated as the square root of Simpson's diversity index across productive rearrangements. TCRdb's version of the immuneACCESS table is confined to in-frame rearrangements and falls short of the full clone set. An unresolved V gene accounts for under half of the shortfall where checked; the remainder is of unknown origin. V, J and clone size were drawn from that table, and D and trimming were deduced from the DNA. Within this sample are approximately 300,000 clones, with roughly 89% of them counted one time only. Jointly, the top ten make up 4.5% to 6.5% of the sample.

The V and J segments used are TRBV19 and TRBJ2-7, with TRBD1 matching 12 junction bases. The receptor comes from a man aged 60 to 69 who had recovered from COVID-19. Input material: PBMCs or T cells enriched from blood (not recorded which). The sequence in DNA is TGTGCCAGTAGTGCTCCGGGACAGGGGGCTTACGAGCAGTACTTC. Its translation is CASSAPGQGAYEQYF. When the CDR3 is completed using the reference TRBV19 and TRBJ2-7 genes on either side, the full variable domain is DGGITQSPKYLFRKEGQNVTLSCEQNLNHDAMYWYRQDPGQGLRLIYYSQIVNDFQKGDIAEGYSVSREKKESFPLTVTSAQKNPTAFYLCASSAPGQGAYEQYFGPGTRLTVT.